The 23 T cell receptor beta chains reported below all come from one sample, sequenced in a study of T-cell memory formation after mild COVID-19. TCRdb fed the 5' RACE reads into MiXCR, producing one record per CDR3 protein. The sample includes hundreds of thousands of distinct CDR3 sequences, approximately 15% of them seen just once. The sample comprised PBMCs or a T cell subset sorted from them (not recorded which). The receptors here all came from a young man who had mild COVID-19 (a few samples of this study predate the infection). Cell type and time point are not known.

The CDR3 region has the DNA TGTGCCAGCAGTCCGGGGTTTGGGCTCAATCAGCCCCAGCATTTT. Translation: CASSPGFGLNQPQHF. V and J are TRBV28 and TRBJ1-5; no clear D gene. The V and J ends lost 5 bases and 3 bases respectively, with 14 bases between them. Per the germline V gene, CDR1 is MDHEN and CDR2 is SYDVKM. The CDR3 length is 15 residues.

This clonotype appeared a few times. The chain employs TRBV3-1 and TRBJ2-6; D remains ambiguous. Germline V gene sequence: CDR1 LGHDT, CDR2 YNNKEL (reference sequence). The germline V and J ends were trimmed by 0 bases and 4 bases, with 4 bases remaining between them. The CDR3 has 14 amino acids. The CDR3: CASSQDGGANVLTF. The DNA for the CDR3 is TGTGCCAGCAGCCAAGATGGAGGGGCCAACGTCCTGACTTTC.

The chain links TRBV5-1 to TRBJ2-1, with 12 nucleotides matching TRBD2. The CDR3 spans 17 residues. Germline lookup yields CDR1 SGHRS and CDR2 YFSETQ. The J segment lost 4 bases and the V segment lost 6 bases, leaving 11 bases of the junction unmatched. CDR3 region: CASTWTSGAELYNEQFF. CDR3 nucleotide sequence: TGCGCCAGCACATGGACTAGCGGGGCGGAACTATACAATGAGCAGTTCTTC.

The chain has TRBV6-2 or TRBV6-3 and TRBJ2-7, with a weak D call TRBD2 (5 bases). The CDR3 extends over 12 amino acids. Germline values: CDR1 MNHEY, CDR2 SVGEGT. The germline V and J ends were trimmed by 0 bases and 9 bases, with 9 bases remaining between them. The CDR3 spells CASSYSVGRQYV. The CDR3 DNA is TGTGCCAGCAGTTACTCTGTGGGGAGGCAGTACGTC.

This clonotype was observed a few times. The chain employs TRBV30 and TRBJ2-7; tentatively, D is TRBD1 or TRBD2 (6 bases each). Between the trimmed V and J ends, which lost 2 bases and 4 bases, there was a span of 12 bases. The CDR3 covers 13 residues. CDR1 and CDR2 (germline): GTSNPN, SVGIG (reference sequence). CDR3 region: CAWSIQGGYEQYF. For the CDR3, the DNA is TGTGCCTGGAGTATCCAAGGGGGGTACGAGCAGTACTTC.

This clonotype was detected a few times. The rearrangement joins TRBV7-2 to TRBJ2-3; tentatively, D is TRBD2 (6 bases). The V end lost 8 bases, the J end lost 2 bases, and 11 bases lay between the germline ends. Germline CDR1 SGHTA, CDR2 FQGNSA. The CDR3 contains 13 residues. The CDR3 DNA sequence: TGTGCCAGCGAAGGCGGGAACACAGATACGCAGTATTTT. This codes for CASEGGNTDTQYF.

The rearrangement uses TRBV11-2 and TRBJ2-5; D remains ambiguous. The CDR3 has 14 residues. V lost 8 bases, J lost 3 bases, and 16 bases lay in between. Germline loops: CDR1 SGHAT, CDR2 FQNNGV. CDR3 in DNA: TGTGCCAGCGCGGCGAGCCCCTCCGAAGAGACCCAGTACTTC. Translating gives CASAASPSEETQYF.

V usage is TRBV4-3 and J usage is TRBJ1-2; 10 bases map to TRBD1. The V gene's germline CDR1 is LGHNA and CDR2 YSLEER. V was pared by 0 bases and J by 6 bases, with 13 bases of the junction left unmatched. This CDR3 has 18 residues. CDR3 protein: CASSQDPAMTGGFHGYTF. For the CDR3, the DNA is TGCGCCAGCAGCCAAGACCCGGCAATGACAGGGGGCTTCCATGGCTACACCTTC.

The rearrangement uses TRBV5-1 and TRBJ2-3, with unresolved D. The germline V and J ends were trimmed by 0 bases and 2 bases, with 10 bases remaining between them. The CDR3 length is 15 residues. CDR1 is SGHRS and CDR2 is YFSETQ in the germline V gene. CDR3 region: CASSLEVAPTDTQYF. Written as DNA, the CDR3 is TGCGCCAGCAGCTTGGAGGTCGCCCCCACAGATACGCAGTATTTT.

The gene calls are TRBV7-2 and TRBJ2-6; 8 bases align to TRBD1. Germline assignment: CDR1 SGHTA and CDR2 FQGNSA. This CDR3 has 16 residues. The V gene end was trimmed by 5 bases and the J gene end by 4 bases; junction bases not matched to a gene: 7. The CDR3 spells CASSPQGAQGANVLTF. In DNA form, the CDR3 reads TGTGCCAGCAGCCCCCAGGGGGCGCAGGGGGCCAACGTCCTGACTTTC.

The V and J genes are TRBV7-9 and TRBJ2-5, with a possible D match to TRBD1 (5 bases). The germline CDR1 and CDR2 sequences are SEHNR and FQNEAQ (reference sequence). V was shortened by 5 bases and J by 1 base, with 20 bases between the two germline ends. The CDR3 has 17 amino acids. This chain's CDR3 is CASSPPRTGGSQETQYF. CDR3 in DNA: TGTGCCAGCAGCCCTCCTAGAACAGGCGGCTCCCAAGAGACCCAGTACTTC.

V is TRBV6-1 and J is TRBJ2-1; D not resolved. CDR1 MNHNS and CDR2 SASEGT come from the germline V gene. The CDR3 sequence is 11 residues long. Trimming cost V 8 bases and J 8 bases, with 10 bases left between them. CDR3 protein: CASGAGYEQFF. CDR3 nucleotides: TGTGCCAGCGGAGCTGGCTATGAGCAGTTCTTC.

This clonotype was counted only a few times. This sequence joins TRBV21-1 and TRBJ1-2. TRBV21-1 corresponds to a pseudogene. CDR3 length: 15 amino acids. The CDR3 here is CASSKRGGANYGYTF. CDR3 bases: TGTGCCAGCAGCAAACGGGGGGGCGCAAACTATGGCTACACCTTC.

This clonotype has a handful of counts. This chain joins TRBV12-3 or TRBV12-4 and TRBJ2-1; D is uncertain. This CDR3 region has 13 residues. V was pared by 7 bases and J by 6 bases, with 13 bases between. Written as DNA, the CDR3 is TGTGCCAGCACCGAAACAGAACTCAATGAGCAGTTCTTC. It encodes CASTETELNEQFF.

J is TRBJ2-5 and V is TRBV7-9; D ambiguous. The CDR3 sequence is 14 residues long. The germline CDR1 and CDR2 sequences are SEHNR and FQNEAQ (reference sequence). V lost 3 bases to trimming and J lost 3 bases, with 11 bases between them. The CDR3 loop reads CASSFRQLEETQYF. The CDR3 DNA sequence: TGTGCCAGCAGCTTTAGGCAACTGGAAGAGACCCAGTACTTC.

V is TRBV14 and J is TRBJ1-1; the D gene is possibly TRBD1 (5 bases). Germline-derived CDR1 and CDR2 are SGHDN and FVKESK. Trimming took 2 bases from V and 5 from J, leaving 12 bases between them. The CDR3 length is 14 residues. The CDR3 DNA sequence: TGTGCCAGCAGCCAAAGGGGTGGGTATACTGAAGCTTTCTTT. Its protein is CASSQRGGYTEAFF.

The CDR3 DNA follows: TGTGCTAGTGGTTTCAGGGGGCCCCGTGCCCGCTACGAGCAGTACGTC. Amino acid sequence: CASGFRGPRARYEQYV. The genes are TRBV12-5 and TRBJ2-7; TRBD1 matches 8 bases. The CDR3 totals 16 residues. Losses at the gene ends were 3 bases for V and 3 bases for J; bases not matched to a gene: 10. Germline V gene sequence: CDR1 LGHNT, CDR2 FRNRAP.

The chain is built from TRBV10-3 and TRBJ2-7; D ambiguous. The V and J ends lost 9 bases and 2 bases respectively, with 11 bases between them. CDR1 ENHRY and CDR2 SYGVKD come from the germline V gene. The CDR3 loop spans 12 amino acids. This CDR3 is CAISHTAYEQYF. Written as DNA, the CDR3 is TGTGCCATTAGTCATACCGCCTACGAGCAGTACTTC.

The chain couples TRBV12-3 or TRBV12-4 to TRBJ2-3; 8 bases map to TRBD2. This CDR3 contains 15 residues. Trimming at V came to 10 bases and at J to 3 bases, leaving 12 bases not matched to a gene. The CDR3 loop reads CATSGGGTLTDTQYF. CDR3 sequence (DNA): TGTGCCACCTCGGGCGGGGGGACCCTGACAGATACGCAGTATTTT.

This clonotype was seen a handful of times. The chain joins TRBV5-6 to TRBJ1-3, with a weak D call TRBD1 (5 bases). CDR1 SGHDT and CDR2 YYEEEE come from the germline V gene. The CDR3 covers 16 residues. V dropped 5 bases and J dropped 0 bases, with 15 bases sitting between them. CDR3 sequence: CASRRGEGLSGNTIYF. The CDR3 bases are TGTGCCAGCAGGAGGGGAGAGGGCCTCTCTGGAAACACCATATATTTT.

The chain employs TRBV5-1 and TRBJ2-7; weak D call: TRBD1 (5 bases). V shed 0 bases and J shed 7 bases, with 17 bases lying between them. Germline V gene data show CDR1 as SGHRS and CDR2 as YFSETQ. The CDR3 totals 15 residues. For the CDR3, the DNA is TGCGCCAGCAGCTTGGCCTGGGGCAGACAGCTTGAGCAGTACTTC. Translating it yields CASSLAWGRQLEQYF. Complete variable domain (other parts from reference TRBV5-1 and TRBJ2-7): KAGVTQTPRYLIKTRGQQVTLSCSPISGHRSVSWYQQTPGQGLQFLFEYFSETQRNKGNFPGRFSGRQFSNSRSEMNVSTLELGDSALYLCASSLAWGRQLEQYFGPGTRLTVT.

The DNA for the CDR3 is TGTGCCAGCCTAGGGACTAACACCGGGGAGCTGTTTTTT. It codes for CASLGTNTGELFF. This chain joins TRBV12-3 or TRBV12-4 and TRBJ2-2; D perhaps matches TRBD2 (6 bases). This CDR3 comprises 13 residues. V was pared by 8 bases and J by 2 bases, with 9 bases between.

This clonotype was seen more than once but under ten times. V and J are TRBV7-2 and TRBJ2-3; TRBD2 might be the D (6 bases). V was trimmed by 2 bases and J by 3 bases, leaving 21 bases between them. CDR3 length: 18 residues. CDR1 is SGHTA, CDR2 FQGNSA, per germline. In DNA, the CDR3 is TGTGCCAGCAGCTTACCCCGGGACTTACCGTTCTGGACAGATACGCAGTATTTT. This codes for CASSLPRDLPFWTDTQYF.